These 24 T cell receptor beta chains originate from one sample sequenced in a study of blood T cell repertoires in COVID-19 (dated by TCRdb to the early 2020s). The method was the immunoSEQ multiplex PCR assay. In TCRdb, the immuneACCESS table is reduced to in-frame sequences with V and J assigned. These tables do not hold every clone; where another copy was compared, an unresolved V gene accounts for under half, and the others remain unexplained. The sample has 120,000 or so clones on record, around 83% of them singletons. Roughly 5.5% of the sample is taken by the ten largest. Material for sequencing was peripheral blood. The receptors were gathered from an elderly man with active or convalescent COVID-19.

The gene calls are TRBV19 and TRBJ1-6; TRBD1 might be the D (6 bases). Trimming took 6 bases from V and 0 from J, leaving 18 bases between them. This CDR3 has 18 amino acids. Germline V gene data show CDR1 as LNHDA and CDR2 as SQIVND (reference sequence). The chain's CDR3 is CASRGFYRESSYNSPLHF. In nucleotides, the CDR3 is TGTGCCAGTAGGGGGTTCTACAGGGAATCCTCCTATAATTCACCCCTCCACTTT.

The chain uses TRBV7-9 and TRBJ2-6; TRBD2 is a possible D gene (7 bases). With 5 bases removed from V and 4 bases from J, the gap between germline ends came to 12 bases. CDR1 is SEHNR and CDR2 is FQNEAQ in the germline V gene (reference sequence). The CDR3 is 15 residues long. CDR3 region: CASSRGAGGANVLTF. The CDR3 bases are TGTGCCAGCAGCCGGGGGGCCGGAGGGGCCAACGTCCTGACTTTC.

The chain links TRBV6-1 to TRBJ2-7; the match to TRBD2 covers 8 bases. The trim removed 1 base at V and 2 bases at J, leaving 7 bases unmatched. This CDR3 is built from 16 residues. CDR1 and CDR2 from the germline V gene are MNHNS and SASEGT. CDR3 in DNA: TGTGCCAGCAGTGAAGGGCGGGGGGCCCGAACCTACGAGCAGTACTTC. It specifies CASSEGRGARTYEQYF.

Only a few counts were recorded for this clone. The chain employs TRBV11-2 and TRBJ2-2, with D uncertain. V was clipped by 0 bases and J by 5 bases, with 7 bases between them. Germline V CDR1 and CDR2: SGHAT, FQNNGV. The CDR3 is 14 residues long. CDR3 sequence reads: CASSLDRVTGELFF. The CDR3 region has the DNA TGTGCCAGCAGCTTAGATCGGGTTACCGGGGAGCTGTTTTTT.

The chain recombines TRBV6-5 with TRBJ2-5, with D possibly being TRBD2 (5 bases). Germline V gives CDR1 MNHEY, CDR2 SVGAGI. The CDR3 is made up of 14 amino acids. The V gene lost 6 bases and the J gene lost 0 bases, with 11 bases spanning the gap. CDR3 sequence reads: CASSQGLYQETQYF. The CDR3 coding sequence is TGTGCCAGCAGCCAAGGACTTTACCAAGAGACCCAGTACTTC.

This chain joins TRBV27 and TRBJ2-7; possible D gene TRBD2, 7 bases. Trimming left V 0 bases short and J 1 base short, with 13 bases between. The germline CDR1 and CDR2 sequences are MNHEY and SMNVEV (reference sequence). The CDR3 is made up of 16 amino acids. The CDR3 loop reads CASSLSGGQASYEQYF. The CDR3 DNA is TGTGCCAGCAGTTTATCGGGGGGGCAAGCGTCCTACGAGCAGTACTTC.

The J gene is TRBJ2-5, the V gene TRBV18; 9 nucleotides match TRBD1. Trimming cost V 1 base and J 10 bases; bases outside gene matches: 4. This CDR3 has 13 amino acids. The V gene's germline CDR1 is KGHSH and CDR2 LQKENI. The CDR3 DNA is TGTGCCAGCTCACCACGGACAGGGGTTGACCAGTACTTC. Translating it yields CASSPRTGVDQYF. Supplemented by reference TRBV18 and TRBJ2-5, the full variable domain reads NAGVMQNPRHLVRRRGQEARLRCSPMKGHSHVYWYRQLPEEGLKFMVYLQKENIIDESGMPKERFSAEFPKEGPSILRIQQVVRGDSAAYFCASSPRTGVDQYFGPGTRLLVL.

The chain combines TRBV5-1 with TRBJ1-4; 10 bases map to TRBD1. The CDR3 runs to 18 residues. The germline V gene encodes CDR1 SGHRS and CDR2 YFSETQ. The J segment lost 2 bases and the V segment lost 4 bases, leaving 11 bases of the junction unmatched. CDR3 coding DNA: TGCGCCAGCAGCGGCGGGACAGGGGCTTGGGGCACTAATGAAAAACTGTTTTTT. Protein: CASSGGTGAWGTNEKLFF.

This sequence joins TRBV19 and TRBJ2-3; 10 bases are shared with TRBD2. V trimming: 5 bases; J trimming: 3 bases; junction bases outside the gene matches: 5. CDR3 length: 15 residues. Germline-derived CDR1 and CDR2 are LNHDA and SQIVND (reference sequence). CDR3 sequence reads: CASSATSGPTDTQYF. CDR3 in DNA: TGTGCCAGTAGTGCGACTAGCGGGCCGACAGATACGCAGTATTTT.

The chain couples TRBV30 to TRBJ2-2; D possibly corresponds to TRBD1 (5 bases). CDR1 and CDR2 from the germline V gene are GTSNPN and SVGIG (reference sequence). V dropped 5 bases and J dropped 3 bases, with 13 bases sitting between them. CDR3 length: 14 residues. The DNA of the CDR3 is TGTGCCTGGCAGGGCCGCGGTTACACCGGGGAGCTGTTTTTT. This sequence encodes CAWQGRGYTGELFF.

There are a few counts of this clone. The chain has TRBV4-3 and TRBJ1-6; the match to TRBD1 covers 9 bases. Germline CDR1 is LGHNA and CDR2 is YSLEER. The CDR3 spans 20 residues. Losses at the gene ends were 0 bases for V and 8 bases for J; bases not matched to a gene: 17. CDR3 sequence reads: CASSQDPQFRRDRADSPLHF. The DNA for the CDR3 is TGCGCCAGCAGCCAAGATCCCCAATTTCGCAGGGACAGGGCGGATTCACCCCTCCACTTT.

This clone was seen just once. The chain is built from TRBV29-1 and TRBJ1-5, with TRBD1 identical over 8 bases. Per the germline V gene, CDR1 is SQVTM and CDR2 is ANQGSEA. This CDR3 is 14 amino acids long. J gave up 3 bases and V 4 bases, and 5 bases lay outside the gene matches. CDR3: CSVVGQDANQPQHF. CDR3 coding DNA: TGCAGCGTTGTGGGACAGGATGCCAATCAGCCCCAGCATTTT. Based on the CDR3 plus reference TRBV29-1 and TRBJ1-5, the full variable domain is SAVISQKPSRDICQRGTSLTIQCQVDSQVTMMFWYRQQPGQSLTLIATANQGSEATYESGFVIDKFPISRPNLTFSTLTVSNMSPEDSSIYLCSVVGQDANQPQHFGDGTRLSIL.

The chain employs TRBV7-5 and TRBJ1-4; the table names TRBD1, a call not compared with the DNA. TRBV7-5 is a listed pseudogene. This CDR3 spans 14 amino acids. CDR3 DNA sequence: TGTGTCAGAAGCTTAGAGGGGGTGGATGAAAAACTGTTTTTT. It yields the protein CVRSLEGVDEKLFF.

The rearrangement uses TRBV4-1 and TRBJ2-5; 13 bases align to TRBD2. The length of the CDR3 is 17 residues. The germline CDR1 and CDR2 sequences are MGHRA and YSYEKL. With 1 base clipped from V and 1 base from J, the junction kept 3 bases outside the gene matches. CDR3 region: CASSQVGLAGAQETQYF. As DNA, the CDR3 is TGCGCCAGCAGCCAAGTCGGACTAGCGGGGGCCCAAGAGACCCAGTACTTC.

This chain joins TRBV7-2 and TRBJ2-5, with 7 bases fitting TRBD1. The J segment lost 5 bases and the V segment lost 3 bases, leaving 6 bases of the junction unmatched. Germline CDR1 and CDR2: SGHTA and FQGNSA. This CDR3 comprises 14 residues. CDR3: CASSLDRFRETQYF. The CDR3 DNA is TGTGCCAGCAGCTTGGACAGGTTTCGGGAGACCCAGTACTTC.

This clone came up a few times. The chain is built from TRBV5-4 and TRBJ1-1, with D uncertain. Germline values: CDR1 SGHNT, CDR2 YYREEE (reference sequence). V dropped 5 bases and J dropped 4 bases, with 15 bases sitting between them. The CDR3 runs to 14 residues. The CDR3 bases are TGTGCCAGCAGAGGCGAGGTGGAGAGCACTGAAGCTTTCTTT. Translation: CASRGEVESTEAFF.

V usage is TRBV14 and J usage is TRBJ2-2; TRBD1 might be the D (6 bases). V was cut by 2 bases and J by 8 bases, with 12 bases left in between. The CDR3 is 14 residues long. CDR1 SGHDN and CDR2 FVKESK come from the germline V gene. CDR3: CASSQTRGIGELFF. For the CDR3, the DNA is TGTGCCAGCAGCCAAACCAGGGGTATTGGGGAGCTGTTTTTT.

CDR3 nucleotides: TGTGCCAGCAGCTTAGGCCTGCGGGGGAGCACAGATACGCAGTATTTT. Translating it yields CASSLGLRGSTDTQYF. V gene TRBV7-2 combines with J gene TRBJ2-3; 7 bases are a match to TRBD2. Losses at the gene ends were 1 base for V and 0 bases for J; bases not matched to a gene: 4. CDR1 is SGHTA, CDR2 FQGNSA, per germline. The CDR3 contains 16 residues.

The DNA for the CDR3 is TGTGCCAGCAGCCCCTGGGGCGGGGGGCCGAGCACAGATACGCAGTATTTT. It specifies CASSPWGGGPSTDTQYF. V gene TRBV9 combines with J gene TRBJ2-3, with 8 bases that match TRBD2. Germline trimming cut 4 bases from V and 0 bases from J; bases unmatched to any gene: 10. The CDR3 sequence is 17 residues long. Germline V gives CDR1 SGDLS, CDR2 YYNGEE.

The chain combines TRBV4-3 with TRBJ1-2, with D perhaps TRBD1 (6 bases). CDR3 size: 14 residues. In germline, CDR1 is LGHNA, CDR2 YSLEER. Deletions cut 0 bases from V and 7 bases from J, with 12 bases between. The DNA for the CDR3 is TGCGCCAGCAGCCAAGAAAGGCAGGGGAGTGGCTACACCTTC. Translated: CASSQERQGSGYTF.

This clone is a singleton in its sample. V and J are TRBV2 and TRBJ1-4; 7 nucleotides align to TRBD1. This CDR3 is 21 amino acids long. Trimming at V came to 5 bases and at J to 2 bases, leaving 23 bases not matched to a gene. In germline, CDR1 is SNHLY, CDR2 FYNNEI. The CDR3 sequence is CASSRYDLRDSTFWTNEKLFF. In DNA, the CDR3 is TGTGCCAGCAGTCGATACGACCTGCGGGACAGCACCTTTTGGACTAATGAAAAACTGTTTTTT.

This chain links TRBV5-1 with TRBJ2-3; 15 nucleotides agree with TRBD2. The CDR3 sequence is 18 residues long. The germline V gene encodes CDR1 SGHRS and CDR2 YFSETQ. Losses at the gene ends were 4 bases for V and 1 base for J; bases not matched to a gene: 7. CDR3 DNA: TGCGCCAGCAGCCGAGGGACTAGCGGGGGGCCCCGCACAGATACGCAGTATTTT. Protein sequence: CASSRGTSGGPRTDTQYF. Combining the CDR3 with reference TRBV5-1 and TRBJ2-3 gives the whole variable domain KAGVTQTPRYLIKTRGQQVTLSCSPISGHRSVSWYQQTPGQGLQFLFEYFSETQRNKGNFPGRFSGRQFSNSRSEMNVSTLELGDSALYLCASSRGTSGGPRTDTQYFGPGTRLTVL.

This clone was counted only a few times. This sequence joins TRBV10-1 and TRBJ2-5, with TRBD2 matching over 8 bases. There are 14 residues in the CDR3. With 6 bases clipped from V and 3 bases from J, the junction kept 6 bases outside the gene matches. Germline loops: CDR1 WNHNN, CDR2 SYGVQD (reference sequence). CDR3 nucleotides: TGCGCCAGCAGCGCCGGGACTAGGAAAGAGACCCAGTACTTC. It encodes CASSAGTRKETQYF.

The chain employs TRBV9 and TRBJ2-1; TRBD2 matches 10 bases. In germline, CDR1 is SGDLS, CDR2 YYNGEE. This CDR3 is built from 15 residues. Trimming took 4 bases from V and 7 from J; bases not matched to a gene: 8. The CDR3 region is CASSLGLAVGNEQFF. CDR3 sequence (DNA): TGTGCCAGCAGCCTTGGACTAGCGGTTGGGAATGAGCAGTTCTTC.